These 14 T cell receptor beta chains share one sample of origin, sequenced in a study of blood T cell repertoires in COVID-19. Here immunoSEQ multiplex PCR was the method, and the copy in TCRdb shows in-frame clones only, minus some. This table has 250,000 to 350,000 clones, approximately 92% appearing once. The sequencing input was PBMCs or T cells enriched from blood (not recorded which). The receptor source for this set is a woman between 25 and 40 years old who had recovered from COVID-19.

The chain couples TRBV9 to TRBJ2-1; TRBD2 aligns across 7 bases. The trim removed 4 bases at V and 10 bases at J, leaving 8 bases unmatched. There are 13 residues in the CDR3. Germline CDR1 and CDR2: SGDLS and YYNGEE. Here the CDR3 reads CASSSRTSWEQFF. CDR3 sequence (DNA): TGTGCCAGCAGCTCAAGGACTAGTTGGGAGCAGTTCTTC.

This clone was seen just once. The chain joins TRBV14 to TRBJ2-1, with 11 positions matching TRBD2. Germline trimming cut 6 bases from V and 9 bases from J; bases unmatched to any gene: 7. CDR3 length: 14 amino acids. The germline CDR1 and CDR2 sequences are SGHDN and FVKESK. The CDR3 region has the DNA TGTGCCAGCAGAACTAGCGGGAGATTTGGTGAGCAGTTCTTC. It encodes CASRTSGRFGEQFF.

This clone appeared a single time. J is TRBJ1-5 and V is TRBV18; 7 bases are shared with TRBD1. The J segment lost 0 bases and the V segment lost 5 bases, leaving 4 bases of the junction unmatched. CDR3 length: 15 amino acids. Germline V gives CDR1 KGHSH, CDR2 LQKENI. The DNA for the CDR3 is TGTGCCAGCTCATTGACAGGGAATAGCAATCAGCCCCAGCATTTT. Translation: CASSLTGNSNQPQHF.

The rearrangement joins TRBV7-3 to TRBJ1-1; 10 nucleotides line up with TRBD1. V lost 5 bases, J lost 4 bases, and 4 bases stayed unmatched. The CDR3 length is 14 residues. Per the germline V gene, CDR1 is SGHTA and CDR2 is FQGTGA. The CDR3 loop reads CASSDGTGATEAFF. Here the CDR3 DNA reads TGTGCCAGCAGCGATGGGACAGGGGCCACTGAAGCTTTCTTT.

V usage is TRBV29-1 and J usage is TRBJ2-7; D is perhaps TRBD1 (6 bases). The V gene lost 4 bases and the J gene lost 7 bases, with 17 bases spanning the gap. Germline CDR1 and CDR2: SQVTM and ANQGSEA. This CDR3 has 13 residues. The DNA of the CDR3 is TGCAGCGTTGCCCCTACAGGGTTAGGGGAGCAGTACTTC. Protein sequence: CSVAPTGLGEQYF.

This rearrangement joins TRBV7-2 to TRBJ1-4; 8 nucleotides match TRBD1. Looked up from germline, CDR1 is SGHTA and CDR2 is FQGNSA. The ends lost 5 bases at V and 2 bases at J; junction bases unmatched: 1. The CDR3 contains 14 residues. The CDR3 region is CASSRTGTNEKLFF. In DNA, the CDR3 is TGTGCCAGCAGCCGGACAGGGACTAATGAAAAACTGTTTTTT. The complete variable domain, with remaining parts taken from reference TRBV7-2 and TRBJ1-4, reads GAGVSQSPSNKVTEKGKDVELRCDPISGHTALYWYRQSLGQGLEFLIYFQGNSAPDKSGLPSDRFSAERTGGSVSTLTIQRTQQEDSAVYLCASSRTGTNEKLFFGSGTQLSVL.

This chain joins TRBV24-1 and TRBJ2-7; TRBD2 aligns across 10 bases. After removal of 9 bases from V and 5 bases from J, the junction contained 12 bases not matched to a gene. The germline V gene encodes CDR1 KGHDR and CDR2 SFDVKD. The CDR3 covers 15 residues. CDR3 sequence reads: CATQSALAGHNEQYF. Written as DNA, the CDR3 is TGTGCCACCCAATCGGCACTAGCGGGACACAACGAGCAGTACTTC.

CDR3 DNA: TGTGCCACCAGTGATCCAACCGCCTCCGGGGTGTACGAGCAGTACTTC. Translating gives CATSDPTASGVYEQYF. This chain uses TRBV24-1 with TRBJ2-7; weak D call: TRBD2 (5 bases). Germline V gene lookup returns CDR1 KGHDR and CDR2 SFDVKD. The CDR3 is made up of 16 amino acids. Trimming removed 3 bases at V and 4 bases at J, with 18 bases between.

The chain carries TRBV18 and TRBJ2-1; a weak D match, TRBD2 (5 bases). V was trimmed by 2 bases and J by 9 bases, leaving 8 bases between them. The length of the CDR3 is 12 residues. The germline CDR1 and CDR2 sequences are KGHSH and LQKENI. CDR3 in DNA: TGTGCCAGCTCACCATTAGAGGGTGAGCAGTTCTTC. It encodes CASSPLEGEQFF.

This clone has only one observation. In nucleotides, the CDR3 is TGTGCCAGCGGGAGGACCGAGCAGTACTTC. Protein product: CASGRTEQYF. The chain employs TRBV7-9 and TRBJ2-7, with D possibly TRBD2 on 6 matching bases. V was cut by 8 bases and J by 6 bases, with 8 bases left in between. Germline CDR1 SEHNR, CDR2 FQNEAQ (reference sequence). The CDR3 loop spans 10 amino acids.

J is TRBJ2-2 and V is TRBV4-3; no firm D call. Germline assignment: CDR1 LGHNA and CDR2 YSLEER. The V end was cut by 0 bases, the J end by 1 base, with 9 bases between. The CDR3 consists of 16 residues. The CDR3 reads CASSQEWRRNTGELFF. For the CDR3, the DNA is TGCGCCAGCAGCCAAGAATGGCGGAGGAACACCGGGGAGCTGTTTTTT.

V and J are TRBV5-1 and TRBJ2-1; TRBD2 might be the D (6 bases). The V gene's germline CDR1 is SGHRS and CDR2 YFSETQ. The V and J ends lost 4 bases and 9 bases respectively, with 14 bases between them. The CDR3 extends over 13 amino acids. This chain's CDR3 is CASSATSIGEQFF. DNA for the CDR3: TGCGCCAGCAGCGCGACTAGTATCGGTGAGCAGTTCTTC.

V is TRBV7-9 and J is TRBJ2-7, with 9 bases aligning to TRBD2. Germline V CDR1 and CDR2: SEHNR, FQNEAQ (reference sequence). V gave up 5 bases and J gave up 4 bases; unmatched junction bases: 12. This CDR3 is 16 amino acids long. The CDR3 coding sequence is TGTGCCAGCAGCCCAAGTAGCGGGAGAGAGGTATACGAGCAGTACTTC. This sequence encodes CASSPSSGREVYEQYF.

This clone was detected only a few times. This chain connects TRBV7-8 to TRBJ2-7; weak D call: TRBD1 (5 bases). This CDR3 comprises 13 residues. Germline CDR1 SGHVS, CDR2 FQNEAQ. Trimming removed 3 bases from V and 1 base from J, with 7 bases in between. CDR3 region: CASSLTESYEQYF. DNA for the CDR3: TGTGCCAGCAGCTTGACAGAGTCCTACGAGCAGTACTTC. Full variable domain (outside the CDR3, taken from reference TRBV7-8 and TRBJ2-7): GAGVSQSPRYKVAKRGQDVALRCDPISGHVSLFWYQQALGQGPEFLTYFQNEAQLDKSGLPSDRFFAERPEGSVSTLKIQRTQQEDSAVYLCASSLTESYEQYFGPGTRLTVT.